This TCR beta chain was captured by sequencing in a study of graft-versus-host responses after intestinal transplantation (dated by TCRdb to the early 2020s). In terms of the full investigation: Multivisceral, liver-intestinal, or isolated intestinal transplants were received by the recipients. Rather than being sequenced by the commercial service, samples from a few later patients were sequenced in-house on an Illumina MiSeq and processed with MiXCR. Of the roughly 26 intestinal transplant recipients enrolled in the cohort, one of whom was a retransplant, a few patients without pretransplant specimens were excluded. Bulk TCR-beta CDR3 sequencing was used to track graft-versus-host and host-versus-graft alloreactive T cell clones in the graft, circulation and bone marrow after intestinal transplantation. To identify alloreactive clones, pre-transplant mixed lymphocyte reaction products were sequenced and compared with unstimulated pre-transplant donor and recipient T cells. Anti-thymocyte globulin induction was given to all recipients, followed by maintenance tacrolimus and steroids for approximately 3 years. Donor T cell macrochimerism was defined as a peak of at least 4% donor T cells among recipient peripheral blood mononuclear cells. The study at large found these results: Conclusions were limited by the relatively low number and heterogeneity of intestinal transplant patients. High GvH to HvG T cell clonal ratios were observed in the allografts of patients with donor T cell macrochimerism. GvH clones were detected in recipient bone marrow, and some appeared earlier in ileal mucosa or blood, consistent with an intestinal mucosal origin. Early after transplant, declines in HvG clones were associated with peak levels of circulating GvH clones.

The library was built by means of the immunoSEQ multiplex PCR assay. For most patients, genomic DNA was isolated using the Qiagen DNeasy Blood and Tissue Kit and was shipped frozen to Adaptive Biotechnologies for TCR sequencing. Adaptive Biotechnologies carried out high-throughput TCR-beta CDR3 sequencing of genomic DNA for most patients. Regarding the original processing steps: TCR sequencing data for 18 patients were retrieved from Adaptive's ImmunoSEQ software; a few other patients were processed with MiXCR and VDJtools. CD4 versus CD8 sorting errors were corrected by removing sequences found in both subsets at a frequency ratio below 5:1. CDR3 nucleotide sequences shared between donor and recipient were removed because their origin could not be assigned. Alloreactive clones required at least 2-fold expansion over unstimulated cells and minimum CFSE-low frequency of 0.002% (template counts) or 0.001% (read counts). A clone was considered mappable if detected in the sequenced pre-transplant spleen, lymph node, or MLR CFSE-low populations of the donor or recipient. Cumulative frequency of alloreactive clones was calculated as a percentage of all sequences weighted by copy number. This is the immuneACCESS table as TCRdb keeps it, with only in-frame sequences that have V and J called. A part of the clones is gone; compared with another copy, unresolved V genes explain less than half, and the rest is unexplained. That table gives V, J and clone size, and the DNA gave D and trimming. The sample table shows about 71,000 clones, and 90% are seen once. Of the sample, 1.3% is held by the ten largest clones.

The sample's time point, from its label and the paper: cells obtained before transplantation from donor or recipient. CD3+CD4+ and CD3+CD8+ populations were FACS-sorted from unstimulated pre-transplant donor and recipient cells taken from spleen or lymph nodes. Sequences SGHTA (CDR1) and FQGTGA (CDR2) are obtained from the germline V gene. The junction shows trimming of 7 bases on V and 3 bases on J, and the gene matches do not reach 2 bases of it. The CDR3 runs 13 amino acids, cysteine and phenylalanine included. Only the CDR3 DNA stays, 39 bases, in frame from base 1. As to this clone: The antigen it recognizes is unknown. No qualities accompany the bases; no much larger clone lies one base away.

This TCR came from a human donor who received an intestinal transplant. The chain joins TRBV7-3 to TRBJ2-1; 8 central bases correspond to TRBD2. Sequencing used unstimulated CD8+ T cells sorted from spleen or lymph node cells, obtained before intestinal transplant. The nucleotides read TGTGCCAGCATCGGGGGGGACTACAATGAGCAGTTCTTC. Its translation is CASIGGDYNEQFF.